This is a list of T cell receptor beta chains from one sample in a study of PD-L1 blockade in urothelial cancer. Only in-frame clones appear in the TCRdb table, and some are missing; sequencing was by immunoSEQ multiplex PCR. The profile covers tens of thousands of clones, with more than 80% appearing a single time and more than 5.5% taken by the ten largest. The sample in question was PBMCs, obtained around atezolizumab (anti-PD-L1) treatment. These receptors were taken from a man aged 65 to 85 with urothelial cancer. Both conserved end residues are part of each CDR3. The D gene is left open where the match is weak. Only some rows state a clone size, as once, few, many or a class for expanded clones.

>TRBD2|TRBV6-5|once|TRBJ2-3|16
TGTGCCAGCAGTTACTCGCCGGGGGGGAGGACAGATACGCAGTATTTT
CASSYSPGGRTDTQYF
>TRBD1|TRBV11-2|once|TRBJ2-5|15
TGTGCCAGCAGCCCAGGACAGGGGGCGCGGGAGACCCAGTACTTC
CASSPGQGARETQYF
>TRBD1|TRBV7-6|few|TRBJ1-6|16
TGTGCCAGCAGCGTAGGACAGGGGTCCTATAATTCACCCCTCCACTTT
CASSVGQGSYNSPLHF
>TRBD1|TRBV5-1|.|TRBJ1-1|17
TGCGCCAGCAGCTCCCAAGCCGGGACAGGGTCGAACACTGAAGCTTTCTTT
CASSSQAGTGSNTEAFF
>.|TRBV27|.|TRBJ1-1|14
TGTGCCAGCAGCCATTTACAGGCAAGCACTGAAGCTTTCTTT
CASSHLQASTEAFF
>.|TRBV11-2|.|TRBJ1-1|13
TGTGCCAGCAGCACCAGGTTTCCCGGGGGAGCTTTCTTT
CASSTRFPGGAFF
>.|TRBV9|.|TRBJ1-1|16
TGTGCCAGCAGCGTAGGGGGGCAGGGCTTGAACACTGAAGCTTTCTTT
CASSVGGQGLNTEAFF
>TRBD2|TRBV6-4|.|TRBJ2-1|15
TGTGCCAGCAGGAGACTAGCGGGCGTTTCCGACGAGCAGTTCTTC
CASRRLAGVSDEQFF
>TRBD1|TRBV29-1|.|TRBJ1-5|12
TGCAGCGTAGGGACAGAAAATCAGCCCCAGCATTTT
CSVGTENQPQHF
>TRBD1|TRBV6-1|once|TRBJ2-7|14
TGTGCCAGCAGTGGCCGGGACAGGGTAGGAGAGCAGTACTTC
CASSGRDRVGEQYF
>TRBD1|TRBV4-2|.|TRBJ1-5|18
TGTGCCAGCAGCCAACACTCCGGGACAGGGGAAGGCAATCAGCCCCAGCATTTT
CASSQHSGTGEGNQPQHF
>TRBD1|TRBV7-2|once|TRBJ1-2|15
TGTGCCAGCAGCTTGGGGACAGGGGCTCACTATGGCTACACCTTC
CASSLGTGAHYGYTF
>TRBD2|TRBV9|.|TRBJ2-3|16
TGTGCCAGCAGCCGGATGAGCGGGGGGGACGGAGATACGCAGTATTTT
CASSRMSGGDGDTQYF
>TRBD1|TRBV9|few|TRBJ2-7|15
TGTGCCAGCAGCGTAGAGGGCAGGGGGTGGTACGAGCAGTACTTC
CASSVEGRGWYEQYF
>TRBD1|TRBV27|few|TRBJ1-5|14
TGTGCCAGCAGGACAGGGGGTAGGGGTCAGCCCCAGCATTTT
CASRTGGRGQPQHF
>TRBD2|TRBV6-1|.|TRBJ2-7|15
TGTGCCAGCAGTGATTCTAGCGGGAGGCCGGGTGAGCAGTACTTC
CASSDSSGRPGEQYF
>.|TRBV6-4|.|TRBJ1-4|14
TGTGCCACCCCCCCGACTCGGCGTAATGAAAAACTGTTTTTT
CATPPTRRNEKLFF
>.|TRBV2|.|TRBJ1-6|15
TGTGCCAGCAGTGAAGGACAGTCATTGAATTCACCCCTCCACTTT
CASSEGQSLNSPLHF
>TRBD1|TRBV2|.|TRBJ2-7|14
TGTGCCAGCCGTCCCGGGACAGTGGGCTACGAGCAGTACTTC
CASRPGTVGYEQYF
>TRBD2|TRBV11-2|.|TRBJ2-1|15
TGTGCCAGCAGCCGATGGGAGGGGCGCGTCAATGAGCAGTTCTTC
CASSRWEGRVNEQFF
>.|TRBV5-4|.|TRBJ2-5|13
TGTGCCAGCAGCTTATCAGTGCAAGAGACCCAGTACTTC
CASSLSVQETQYF
>.|TRBV5-1|.|TRBJ2-1|12
TGCGCCAGCAGGTTAACGGGAGATAAGCAGTTCTTC
CASRLTGDKQFF
>TRBD1|TRBV27|.|TRBJ1-1|12
TGTGCCAGCAGTTTTGGACAGGGGAAAGCTTTCTTT
CASSFGQGKAFF
>TRBD2|TRBV19|.|TRBJ2-5|15
TGTGCCAGTAGTAAGACTAGCGGGATCCAAGAGACCCAGTACTTC
CASSKTSGIQETQYF
>.|TRBV18|.|TRBJ1-6|14
TGTGCCAGCTCCCGGCAACAGAATAATTCACCCCTCCACTTT
CASSRQQNNSPLHF
>.|TRBV11-1|.|TRBJ2-7|14
TGTGCCAGCAGCTGGTCCAGGTCCTCCTACGAGCAGTACTTC
CASSWSRSSYEQYF
>TRBD1|TRBV19|.|TRBJ1-1|12
TGTGCCAGTAGTCCGAGACAGGGTTTGGCTTTCTTT
CASSPRQGLAFF
>.|TRBV6-5|.|TRBJ2-7|11
TGTGCCAGCAGTTCGGCCTACGAGCAGTACTTC
CASSSAYEQYF
>TRBD1|TRBV25-1|.|TRBJ1-2|17
TGTGCCAGCAGTGGTCCCCCCTACAGGGGGCGCACCTATGGCTACACCTTC
CASSGPPYRGRTYGYTF
>TRBD1|TRBV11-3|.|TRBJ2-7|15
TGTGCCAGCAGTTCGGGACAGGGGAATTCCTACGAGCAGTACTTC
CASSSGQGNSYEQYF
>TRBD2|TRBV7-9|once|TRBJ2-3|15
TGTGCCAGCAGCATACTAGCGGGAGGCACAGATACGCAGTATTTT
CASSILAGGTDTQYF
>TRBD1|TRBV9|.|TRBJ2-3|15
TGTGCCAGCAGCCAGACGACAGGGGGCGTCGATACGCAGTATTTT
CASSQTTGGVDTQYF
>TRBD1|TRBV2|once|TRBJ1-1|21
TGTGCCAGCAGTGAAATTGGGGGAAGGACAGGTCATTTCCCTGTGAACACTGAAGCTTTCTTT
CASSEIGGRTGHFPVNTEAFF
>.|TRBV21-1|.|TRBJ2-7|14
TGTGCCAGCAGCAATGGGGTCAGGGGTAACGAGCAGTACTTC
CASSNGVRGNEQYF
>.|TRBV11-2|.|TRBJ2-5|13
TGTGCCAGCAGCTTTACAGGGAGAGAGACCCAGTACTTC
CASSFTGRETQYF
>TRBD2|TRBV11-2|.|TRBJ2-1|16
TGTGCCAGCAGCTTACTCCCCGGGACTACCTACAATGAGCAGTTCTTC
CASSLLPGTTYNEQFF
>.|TRBV5-1|.|TRBJ1-3|15
TGCGCCAGCAGCTTGGAGGGGCGCGGTGGAAACACCATATATTTT
CASSLEGRGGNTIYF
>.|TRBV10-3|.|TRBJ1-2|14
TGTGCCATCAGTGAGAAGAGACAGAACTATGGCTACACCTTC
CAISEKRQNYGYTF
>TRBD2|TRBV4-2|.|TRBJ2-1|18
TGTGCCAGCAGCCAGGGTACTAGCGGGAGCCCCTTGAGCAATGAGCAGTTCTTC
CASSQGTSGSPLSNEQFF
>TRBD1|TRBV15|.|TRBJ1-1|14
TGTGCCACCAGCAGGGACAGGGAGAGCACTGAAGCTTTCTTT
CATSRDRESTEAFF
>.|TRBV4-3|.|TRBJ1-5|14
TGCGCCAGCAGCCAAGACAGGGTCGGGCAGCCCCAGCATTTT
CASSQDRVGQPQHF
>TRBD1|TRBV6-5|.|TRBJ1-6|15
TGTGCCAGCAGGGCAACAGGGGGCGGAAATTCACCCCTCCACTTT
CASRATGGGNSPLHF
>.|TRBV5-8|once|TRBJ2-7|13
TGTGCCAGCAGGAGAGGGAACTCCTACGAGCAGTACTTC
CASRRGNSYEQYF
>.|TRBV5-6|.|TRBJ2-7|15
TGTGCCAGCAGCCCCCCCGACAGGATCCCCTACGAGCAGTACTTC
CASSPPDRIPYEQYF
>.|TRBV14|.|TRBJ1-1|15
TGTGCCAGCAGCCAAGCCTTACAGACCAACACTGAAGCTTTCTTT
CASSQALQTNTEAFF
>.|TRBV25-1|.|TRBJ2-7|13
TGTGCCAGCAGTGACAGGGTTTTGGGGGAGCAGTACTTC
CASSDRVLGEQYF
>.|TRBV11-2|.|TRBJ1-3|14
TGTGCCAGCAGCTTAGGTGGAGGGAGGCACACCATATATTTT
CASSLGGGRHTIYF
>TRBD2|TRBV19|.|TRBJ2-7|14
TGTACCAGTAGTCGCACGGGAGGGGACTACGAGCAGTACTTC
CTSSRTGGDYEQYF
>TRBD1|TRBV5-4|.|TRBJ1-1|13
TGTGCCAGCAGCTGGACAGGGGGCACTGAAGCTTTCTTT
CASSWTGGTEAFF
>.|TRBV7-9|.|TRBJ1-1|19
TGTGCCAGCAGCTTAGTGAAGTGGTCAGGGAATAGGGAGAACACTGAAGCTTTCTTT
CASSLVKWSGNRENTEAFF
>TRBD1|TRBV6-1|.|TRBJ2-6|17
TGTGCCAGCAGTGTGGGACAGCATCACTCTGGGGCCAACGTCCTGACTTTC
CASSVGQHHSGANVLTF
>TRBD1|TRBV7-9|.|TRBJ1-2|15
TGTGCCAGCAGCCGAGACCGGGACAGGGGCTATGGCTACACCTTC
CASSRDRDRGYGYTF
>TRBD1|TRBV11-3|few|TRBJ1-1|14
TGTGCCAGCAGCTTGGACAGGGGACAGACTGAAGCTTTCTTT
CASSLDRGQTEAFF
>.|TRBV19|.|TRBJ2-7|12
TGTGCCAGTAGTATAGGGGCCAACGAGCAGTACTTC
CASSIGANEQYF
>.|TRBV5-6|.|TRBJ2-1|15
TGTGCCAGCAGCTTCTATAGCTTTCTCTACAATGAGCAGTTCTTC
CASSFYSFLYNEQFF
>.|TRBV7-2|.|TRBJ1-1|13
TGTGCCACCGCTACAGGGCTCTACACTGAAGCTTTCTTT
CATATGLYTEAFF
>.|TRBV6-4|.|TRBJ1-2|13
TGTGCCAGCAGCCAGGAAGCCCGGGGTGGCTACACCTTC
CASSQEARGGYTF